The entry that follows covers one TCR beta chain sequence. Its antigen is currently unknown. CDR1 is DFQATT and CDR2 is SNEGSKA in the germline V gene (reference sequence). V lost 7 bases, J lost 3 bases, and 13 bases lay in between. This CDR3 contains 12 residues. Unique molecular identifiers featured in how the TCRbeta library was prepared. Via MiXCR, TCRdb re-called the PCR reads, giving one row per CDR3 protein. The sample includes 250,000 to 400,000 distinct CDR3 sequences, around 25% of them seen just once. The data stem from a study of T-cell reconstitution after alpha-beta-depleted transplantation in children. Study-wide results and limits: At around two months after transplant, the alpha-beta T cells were reportedly derived from several hundred expanded clones that came from non-depleted graft cells. Surviving recipient cells, namely T cells and thymic progenitors, were the source of high day-60 TCRbeta diversity in some patients. Most T-cell counts and diversity one year after the transplant came from T cells that were newly produced.

The rearrangement joins TRBV20-1 to TRBJ2-7, with D maybe TRBD2 (6 bases). The sample in question was PBMCs, mostly from graft donor cells, obtained 180 days after TCRalphabeta/CD19-depleted stem cell transplant. The TCR was taken from a male patient aged 5 to 17 who had a stem cell transplant for acute lymphoblastic leukemia, so the T cells may come from the graft donor. CDR3 DNA sequence: TGCAGTGTCGTAGGGAGGTACTACGAGCAGTACTTC. Residues: CSVVGRYYEQYF.